Each of the 12 T cell receptor beta chains below was sequenced from the same sample in a study of blood T cell repertoires in COVID-19 (dated by TCRdb to the early 2020s). The library was generated by the immunoSEQ multiplex PCR assay. The source is immuneACCESS, and TCRdb retained only in-frame sequences with V and J called. Part of the clones is not carried over; for the studies checked, unresolved V genes explain less than half of this, and the remainder is unexplained. The sample table records over 150,000 clones; nearly 80% of these occur just once. Of the sample, around 1.5% is held by the ten largest clones. Specimen: peripheral blood. The source is an elderly man with acute or convalescent COVID-19.

This chain joins TRBV29-1 and TRBJ2-5; tentative D call: TRBD1 (6 bases). The CDR3 runs 14 residues. Looked up from germline, CDR1 is SQVTM and CDR2 is ANQGSEA. Trimming took off 7 bases at V and 5 bases at J, with 20 bases between the two ends. CDR3: CSGKGRGGGETQYF. In DNA form, the CDR3 reads TGCAGCGGAAAAGGAAGAGGGGGTGGGGAGACCCAGTACTTC.

The gene calls are TRBV29-1 and TRBJ2-1; perhaps TRBD1 as D (6 bases). The CDR3 length is 14 residues. The germline V gene has CDR1 SQVTM and CDR2 ANQGSEA. The ends were cut back, 5 bases at V and 8 bases at J, with 19 bases in the middle. This CDR3 reads CSVRRGTRGYEQFF. In DNA, the CDR3 is TGCAGCGTTAGAAGGGGGACCCGAGGGTATGAGCAGTTCTTC.

The genes are TRBV6-6 and TRBJ2-5; no clear D gene. Germline V gene lookup returns CDR1 MNHNY and CDR2 SVGAGI (reference sequence). V was shortened by 6 bases and J by 5 bases, with 7 bases between the two germline ends. The CDR3 covers 11 residues. CDR3 bases: TGTGCCAGCAGCCCGAGGGAGACCCAGTACTTC. Protein product: CASSPRETQYF.

The chain recombines TRBV19 with TRBJ2-1, with D perhaps TRBD2 (5 bases). Germline V gene lookup returns CDR1 LNHDA and CDR2 SQIVND (reference sequence). The CDR3 consists of 14 residues. V was pared by 4 bases and J by 5 bases, with 12 bases between. CDR3 coding DNA: TGTGCCAGTAGTAAGTGGCGGGCAGACAATGAGCAGTTCTTC. This sequence encodes CASSKWRADNEQFF. The full variable domain, its missing parts supplied by reference TRBV19 and TRBJ2-1, is DGGITQSPKYLFRKEGQNVTLSCEQNLNHDAMYWYRQDPGQGLRLIYYSQIVNDFQKGDIAEGYSVSREKKESFPLTVTSAQKNPTAFYLCASSKWRADNEQFFGPGTRLTVL.

This chain joins TRBV6-5 and TRBJ1-2, with a tentative D call TRBD1 (5 bases). Germline V gene sequence: CDR1 MNHEY, CDR2 SVGAGI. The germline V and J ends were trimmed by 7 bases and 0 bases, with 15 bases remaining between them. This CDR3 spans 15 amino acids. CDR3: CASTPAGTSNYGYTF. DNA of the CDR3: TGTGCCAGCACCCCTGCGGGGACGTCTAACTATGGCTACACCTTC.

Regarding this clone: Other nucleotide sequences from this sample produce the same CDR3. This chain connects TRBV25-1 to TRBJ1-2, with D possibly TRBD1 on 5 matching bases. Per the germline V gene, CDR1 is MGHDK and CDR2 is SYGVNS. Between the trimmed V and J ends, which lost 4 bases and 1 base, there was a span of 13 bases. CDR3 length equals 15 residues. In DNA, the CDR3 is TGTGCCAGCAGTGCTTCTTCAGGGCTTAACTATGGCTACACCTTC. It encodes CASSASSGLNYGYTF.

This clone was detected only a few times. The V gene is TRBV19, the J gene TRBJ1-1; D is perhaps TRBD1 (6 bases). The CDR3 contains 16 residues. Germline lookup yields CDR1 LNHDA and CDR2 SQIVND (reference sequence). The V and J ends lost 5 bases and 1 base respectively, with 17 bases between them. As DNA, the CDR3 is TGTGCCAGTAGTCCGATACAGGGAGTGGGGAACACTGAAGCTTTCTTT. Protein product: CASSPIQGVGNTEAFF.

V and J are TRBV9 and TRBJ1-4; D is perhaps TRBD1 (5 bases). Trimming took off 4 bases at V and 5 bases at J, with 21 bases between the two ends. This CDR3 is 17 amino acids long. Germline CDR1 reads SGDLS; CDR2 reads YYNGEE. CDR3 region: CASSLGRGGDGNEKLFF. The DNA of the CDR3 is TGTGCCAGCAGCCTAGGCCGGGGAGGGGACGGGAATGAAAAACTGTTTTTT.

This clone has just one count. The chain employs TRBV6-5 and TRBJ1-5; TRBD1 aligns across 7 bases. Germline CDR1 is MNHEY and CDR2 is SVGAGI. Germline trimming cut 5 bases from V and 4 bases from J; bases unmatched to any gene: 8. CDR3 size: 15 residues. The CDR3 DNA is TGTGCCAGCAGTAGAACAGGGGAAGCAAATCAGCCCCAGCATTTT. Encoded protein: CASSRTGEANQPQHF.

This clone appeared a few times. The CDR3 DNA is TGCGCCAGCAGCCAGGGCGGGGGAATCTACGAGCAGTACTTC. It encodes CASSQGGGIYEQYF. The chain carries TRBV4-3 and TRBJ2-7; TRBD2 aligns across 7 bases. CDR3 length equals 14 residues. Trimming removed 3 bases from V and 3 bases from J; junction bases left unmatched: 5. From germline, CDR1 is LGHNA and CDR2 YSLEER.

The V and J genes are TRBV7-2 and TRBJ1-2; 10 bases are shared with TRBD1. The CDR3 totals 15 residues. With 5 bases clipped from V and 3 bases from J, the junction kept 6 bases outside the gene matches. CDR1 and CDR2 from the germline V gene are SGHTA and FQGNSA. The CDR3 is CASSEGQGKDYGYTF. Here the CDR3 DNA reads TGTGCCAGCAGCGAGGGACAGGGGAAGGACTATGGCTACACCTTC.

The rearrangement links TRBV6-2 or TRBV6-3 to TRBJ2-3, with 10 bases identical to TRBD2. Trimming at V came to 5 bases and at J to 9 bases, leaving 2 bases not matched to a gene. The CDR3 spans 12 residues. From germline, CDR1 is MNHEY and CDR2 SVGEGT. This CDR3 is CASSVAGGTQYF. In DNA form, the CDR3 reads TGTGCCAGCAGTGTAGCGGGGGGCACGCAGTATTTT.